This T cell receptor (beta chain) was documented in a study of blood T cell repertoires in COVID-19. Across the whole study: Collection of acute and convalescent COVID-19 samples took place in the United States, Italy and Spain. In each case, the material was cDNA or gDNA derived from T cells, B-cell-depleted T cells, or PBMCs.

As processed by the authors: Researchers report that nucleated cell counts were estimated from reference gene primer amplification. Method: immunoSEQ multiplex PCR; TCRdb's copy keeps in-frame clones and lacks some. D and trimming come from the DNA, and the V and J calls and clone size come from that table. The top ten hold just over 2.5% of the sample, which has approximately 78,000 clones, just over 90% seen once. V lost 6 bases and J lost 3, with 18 bases in between. The CDR3 is 17 residues long. Germline assignment: CDR1 SEHNR and CDR2 FQNEAQ (reference sequence). This clone was observed a few times. Seattle participants joined during active infection and were tracked over time.

The chain is built from TRBV7-9 and TRBJ2-6, with D perhaps TRBD1 (5 bases). The TCR sequence derives from a man aged 50 or older with COVID-19, enrolled during active disease. The sequenced material came from peripheral blood. CDR3 sequence reads: CASSSGSGLLGANVLTF. CDR3 in DNA: TGTGCCAGCAGTTCAGGGTCAGGGCTGCTTGGGGCCAACGTCCTGACTTTC.